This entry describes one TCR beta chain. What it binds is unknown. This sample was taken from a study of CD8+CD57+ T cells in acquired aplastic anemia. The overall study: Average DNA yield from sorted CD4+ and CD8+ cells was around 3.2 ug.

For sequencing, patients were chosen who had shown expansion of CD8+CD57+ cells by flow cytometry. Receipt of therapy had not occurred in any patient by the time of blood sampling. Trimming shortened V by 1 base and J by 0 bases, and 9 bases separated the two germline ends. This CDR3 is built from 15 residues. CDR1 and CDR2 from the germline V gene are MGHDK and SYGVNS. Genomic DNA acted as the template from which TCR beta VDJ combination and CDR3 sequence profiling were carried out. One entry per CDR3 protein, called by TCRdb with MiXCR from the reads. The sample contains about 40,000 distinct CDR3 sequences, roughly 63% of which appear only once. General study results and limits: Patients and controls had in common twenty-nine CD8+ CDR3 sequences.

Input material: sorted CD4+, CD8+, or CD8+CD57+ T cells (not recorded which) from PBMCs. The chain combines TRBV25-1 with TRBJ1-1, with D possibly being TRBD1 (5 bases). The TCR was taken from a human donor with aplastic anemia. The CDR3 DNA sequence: TGTGCCAGCAGTGAATCCGGGACTGTGAACACTGAAGCTTTCTTT. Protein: CASSESGTVNTEAFF.